The entry below gives a single T cell receptor (beta chain) sequence along with its context. No antigen is known for it. This same CDR3 is encoded by further DNA sequences in the sample. This sample stems from a study of T cell responses to AZD1222 COVID-19 vaccine. J gave up 2 bases and V 0 bases, and 5 bases lay outside the gene matches. CDR1 is LGHNA, CDR2 YSLEER, per germline. The CDR3 consists of 17 residues. Study-wide results and caveats: Breadth and depth of Spike-specific TCRs rose after two AZD1222 doses. Unmutated variant regions are reportedly targeted by nearly half of spike-specific TCRs. Mapped onto spike, vaccine-associated CD4 TCRs spanned it and were dominant at 160-218 and 743-854. The number of AZD1222 recipients seropositive at baseline was only five to seven.

Measured with immunoSEQ multiplex PCR; TCRdb has only the in-frame clones, and not every one. The sample consists of over 95,000 clones, about nine tenths of them appearing once. The rearrangement uses TRBV4-3 and TRBJ2-1, with TRBD2 identical over 9 bases. The specimen comprised peripheral blood, sampled on day 0 of AZD1222 vaccination. The source of this sequence is an adult in good health. This CDR3 is CASSQDGAGGPYNEQFF. In DNA form, the CDR3 reads TGCGCCAGCAGCCAAGACGGGGCGGGGGGGCCCTACAATGAGCAGTTCTTC.